Following are 20 T cell receptor beta chains from one sample sequenced in a study of blood T cells in healthy people across ages. Using a J-beta primer mix together with a sample-barcoded 5' primer, a second PCR was run for about 6 to 11 cycles. Using its own MiXCR run on the 5' RACE reads, TCRdb lists one record per CDR3 protein. The sample contains about 800,000 distinct CDR3 sequences, about 46% of which appear only once. Specimen: blood. These receptors were collected from an elderly man in good health.

The J gene is TRBJ1-2, the V gene TRBV20-1; 9 bases fit TRBD1. The V gene end was trimmed by 3 bases and the J gene end by 6 bases; junction bases not matched to a gene: 5. Per germline, CDR1 DFQATT and CDR2 SNEGSKA (reference sequence). The CDR3 consists of 13 residues. The DNA for the CDR3 is TGCAGTGCTAGGCCGACAGGGGGGGATGGCTACACCTTC. As protein: CSARPTGGDGYTF.

The chain joins TRBV28 to TRBJ2-7; unclear D gene. Per germline, CDR1 MDHEN and CDR2 SYDVKM. The CDR3 sequence is 10 residues long. CDR3 protein: CVSGAYEQYF. CDR3 in DNA: TGTGTCAGTGGGGCCTACGAGCAGTACTTC.

CDR3: CASSFGTGEKLFF. In DNA form, the CDR3 reads TGTGCCAGCAGTTTTGGGACGGGCGAAAAACTGTTTTTT. This chain uses TRBV7-9 with TRBJ1-4; D possibly corresponds to TRBD1 (5 bases). CDR3 length: 13 amino acids. Germline CDR1 is SEHNR and CDR2 is FQNEAQ (reference sequence). V was cut by 6 bases and J by 8 bases, with 13 bases left in between.

Worth noting for this clonotype: A much bigger clone sits one base away, suggesting this may be a read error. The chain uses TRBV20-1 and TRBJ2-1; TRBD2 matches 10 bases. Germline assignment: CDR1 DFQATT and CDR2 SNEGSKA (reference sequence). This CDR3 has 15 residues. Trimming at V came to 2 bases and at J to 9 bases, leaving 10 bases not matched to a gene. The CDR3 is CSARLLAGRHSEQFF. CDR3 bases: TGCAGTGCTAGACTACTAGCGGGACGACACAGTGAGCAGTTCTTC.

The chain links TRBV27 to TRBJ2-3, with TRBD2 matching 7 bases. This CDR3 has 15 amino acids. CDR1 is MNHEY and CDR2 is SMNVEV in the germline V gene (reference sequence). Losses at the gene ends were 0 bases for V and 6 bases for J; bases not matched to a gene: 6. CDR3 amino acids: CASSLSSGGGDTQYF. The CDR3 DNA follows: TGTGCCAGCAGTTTATCGTCGGGGGGAGGCGATACGCAGTATTTT.

This clonotype came up a few times. The chain is built from TRBV12-3 or TRBV12-4 and TRBJ1-4; D remains unclear. V lost 3 bases and J 0 bases, leaving 8 bases between the germline ends. The length of the CDR3 is 15 residues. The CDR3 coding sequence is TGTGCCAGCAGTTTTTCGGCTGCAACTAATGAAAAACTGTTTTTT. Its translation is CASSFSAATNEKLFF.

This clonotype was seen more than once but under ten times. The chain carries TRBV9 and TRBJ2-1; perhaps TRBD2 as D (6 bases). Trimming left V 0 bases short and J 9 bases short, with 13 bases between. The CDR3 has 14 residues. Germline CDR1 SGDLS, CDR2 YYNGEE. CDR3 in DNA: TGTGCCAGCAGCGTAGATCGGCGGGACGGTGAGCAGTTCTTC. This translates into CASSVDRRDGEQFF. The full variable domain, its missing parts supplied by reference TRBV9 and TRBJ2-1, is DSGVTQTPKHLITATGQRVTLRCSPRSGDLSVYWYQQSLDQGLQFLIQYYNGEERAKGNILERFSAQQFPDLHSELNLSSLELGDSALYFCASSVDRRDGEQFFGPGTRLTVL.

The chain combines TRBV19 with TRBJ2-1; perhaps TRBD2 as D (7 bases). Trimming took 3 bases from V and 6 from J, leaving 15 bases between them. The CDR3 totals 15 residues. CDR1 is LNHDA and CDR2 is SQIVND in the germline V gene (reference sequence). The CDR3 here is CASSIQQGGGNEQFF. CDR3 nucleotide sequence: TGTGCCAGTAGTATTCAACAGGGAGGGGGCAATGAGCAGTTCTTC.

V is TRBV20-1 and J is TRBJ2-1; TRBD2 matches at 11 bases. This CDR3 has 16 residues. Per germline, CDR1 DFQATT and CDR2 SNEGSKA (reference sequence). After removal of 6 bases from V and 13 bases from J, the junction contained 20 bases not matched to a gene. This CDR3 reads CSAVGTSGYTQETQFF. CDR3 sequence (DNA): TGCAGTGCAGTCGGGACTAGCGGATATACTCAGGAGACCCAGTTCTTC.

This clonotype was counted many times. The chain joins TRBV4-2 to TRBJ2-5; D is possibly TRBD1 (6 bases). Germline assignment: CDR1 LGHNA and CDR2 YNFKEQ. CDR3 length: 15 residues. The ends were cut back, 0 bases at V and 3 bases at J, with 11 bases in the middle. Here the CDR3 DNA reads TGTGCCAGCAGCCAAGAGGGACAATCAAAAGAGACCCAGTACTTC. This encodes CASSQEGQSKETQYF.

This clonotype has a handful of counts. This rearrangement joins TRBV20-1 to TRBJ2-7; TRBD1 matches 9 bases. The CDR3 consists of 13 residues. V lost 5 bases and J lost 3; bases outside the gene matches: 5. Germline V gives CDR1 DFQATT, CDR2 SNEGSKA (reference sequence). The CDR3 DNA reads TGCAGTGCTGAGGGGACAGGGAACTACGAGCAGTACTTC. Amino acids: CSAEGTGNYEQYF.

This clonotype was seen a few times. The DNA for the CDR3 is TGCAGCGTTGGTTTCGGGTACAATGAGCAGTTCTTC. It encodes CSVGFGYNEQFF. The chain couples TRBV29-1 to TRBJ2-1; D call uncertain. V shed 4 bases and J shed 4 bases, with 8 bases lying between them. The CDR3 length is 12 residues. CDR1 is SQVTM and CDR2 is ANQGSEA in the germline V gene.

The rearrangement uses TRBV5-1 and TRBJ2-3; D perhaps matches TRBD1 (8 bases). CDR1 SGHRS and CDR2 YFSETQ come from the germline V gene. V was clipped by 3 bases and J by 3 bases, with 17 bases between them. CDR3 length equals 16 residues. DNA for the CDR3: TGCGCCAGCAGCTCCCCCACAGGGGGGGGAACAGATACGCAGTATTTT. Translation gives CASSSPTGGGTDTQYF. Together with reference TRBV5-1 and TRBJ2-3, the CDR3 gives the full variable domain: KAGVTQTPRYLIKTRGQQVTLSCSPISGHRSVSWYQQTPGQGLQFLFEYFSETQRNKGNFPGRFSGRQFSNSRSEMNVSTLELGDSALYLCASSSPTGGGTDTQYFGPGTRLTVL.

CDR3 in DNA: TGTGCCAGCAGTACCGGTGGGGCCTCTGGGGCCAACGTCCTGACTTTC. Its protein product is CASSTGGASGANVLTF. The chain recombines TRBV2 with TRBJ2-6; TRBD1 might be the D (5 bases). The CDR3 is 16 residues long. Germline CDR1 reads SNHLY; CDR2 reads FYNNEI. V lost 5 bases and J 0 bases, leaving 11 bases between the germline ends.

V is TRBV10-1 and J is TRBJ2-4; 7 positions agree with TRBD1. V was pared by 3 bases and J by 3 bases, with 2 bases of the junction left unmatched. CDR1 is WNHNN and CDR2 is SYGVQD in the germline V gene (reference sequence). The length of the CDR3 is 14 residues. The CDR3 coding sequence is TGCGCCAGCAGTGAAAGGGACAGCAAAAACATTCAGTACTTC. Translation: CASSERDSKNIQYF.

This chain links TRBV15 with TRBJ2-5, with D perhaps matching TRBD2 (6 bases). The CDR3 is made up of 15 amino acids. Germline assignment: CDR1 LNHNV and CDR2 YYDKDF (reference sequence). V shed 0 bases and J shed 7 bases, with 15 bases lying between them. The chain's CDR3 is CATSRDQGGIGTQYF. The CDR3 nucleotides read TGTGCCACCAGCAGAGATCAGGGCGGGATCGGGACCCAGTACTTC.

This clonotype was detected many times. The J gene is TRBJ1-2, the V gene TRBV4-3; D might be TRBD1 (6 bases). Germline-derived CDR1 and CDR2 are LGHNA and YSLEER. With 0 bases removed from V and 3 bases from J, the gap between germline ends came to 14 bases. The CDR3 is 16 residues long. The CDR3 is CASSQDRKGVYYGYTF. CDR3 DNA sequence: TGCGCCAGCAGCCAAGATCGGAAGGGGGTATACTATGGCTACACCTTC.

This clonotype was picked up one time. The J gene is TRBJ2-4, the V gene TRBV6-5; D is possibly TRBD2 (6 bases). Judging by the DNA end, TRBJ2-7 fits better; the J call may be wrong. This CDR3 has 11 amino acids. Germline-derived CDR1 and CDR2 are MNHEY and SVGAGI. The DNA for the CDR3 is TGTGCCAGCAACGCGGGATACGAGCAGTACTTC. Residues: CASNAGYEQYF.

V and J are TRBV7-2 and TRBJ2-5, with a possible D match to TRBD2 (6 bases). The CDR3 contains 13 residues. The germline gives CDR1 SGHTA, CDR2 FQGNSA. Trimming left V 3 bases short and J 7 bases short, with 12 bases between. CDR3 nucleotide sequence: TGTGCCAGCAGCTTGCGGGGAGAGGGGACCCAGTACTTC. Protein: CASSLRGEGTQYF.

On this clonotype: A read error is possible here, since a much larger clone lies one base away. The chain links TRBV24-1 to TRBJ2-3; unclear D gene. In germline, CDR1 is KGHDR, CDR2 SFDVKD. The CDR3 spans 12 residues. The CDR3 loop is CATSDFGDTRYF. In nucleotides, the CDR3 is TGTGCCACCAGTGATTTCGGAGATACGCGGTATTTT.